This T cell receptor (beta chain) came from a study of blood T cells in healthy people across ages. A second PCR of 7 to 11 cycles used a sample-barcoded 5' primer and a J-beta primer mix. TCRdb reanalysed the 5' RACE reads using MiXCR and keeps one entry per CDR3 protein. The data contain roughly 1.5 million distinct CDR3 sequences, roughly 43% of them singletons. Per germline, CDR1 ENHRY and CDR2 SYGVKD. The CDR3 is made up of 13 amino acids. The origin of this receptor is a woman between 18 and 29 years old in good health. Sequenced sample: blood. This chain links TRBV10-3 with TRBJ2-5, with a possible D match to TRBD2 (6 bases). With the DNA end fitting TRBJ2-7 better, the J assignment may be wrong. The CDR3 spells CAASGADAYEQYF. The CDR3 nucleotides read TGTGCCGCCTCGGGAGCCGACGCCTACGAGCAGTACTTC.